Below are 18 T cell receptor beta chains sequenced from a single sample in a study of Ad26.COV2.S vaccination and SARS-CoV-2 variants. The treatment: about 20 received Ad26.COV2.S at low or high dose, single or two shots; roughly five received placebo; per-sample allocation not given. After the first vaccine or placebo injection, samples were drawn on day 63. The repertoire was sequenced with immunoSEQ multiplex PCR; TCRdb's copy has only in-frame clones and lacks some. The sample lists under 500,000 clones; 92% were seen once. The sequencing here drew on peripheral blood, taken in a trial of Ad26.COV2.S vaccine versus placebo. These receptors were collected from a person aged 18-65 years who received the Ad26.COV2.S COVID-19 vaccine or a placebo.

This sequence joins TRBV5-1 and TRBJ1-1; D is undetermined. The germline gives CDR1 SGHRS, CDR2 YFSETQ. This CDR3 has 13 amino acids. The V end lost 4 bases, the J end lost 10 bases, and 17 bases lay between the germline ends. In DNA form, the CDR3 reads TGCGCCAGCAGCCCGGGTGTAGGCATAGGAGCTTTCTTT. This encodes CASSPGVGIGAFF.

This clone showed up just once. This sequence joins TRBV4-1 and TRBJ1-5; D gene uncertain. The CDR3 length is 14 residues. Germline lookup yields CDR1 MGHRA and CDR2 YSYEKL. Trimming cost V 1 base and J 6 bases, with 10 bases left between them. CDR3 loop: CASSQVSGVQPQHF. The CDR3 DNA follows: TGCGCCAGCAGCCAAGTGTCCGGTGTTCAGCCCCAGCATTTT.

This clone was detected a few times. The CDR3 loop is CASSGPGRFPLHF. The CDR3 DNA reads as TGTGCCAGCAGCGGACCGGGCCGATTTCCCCTCCACTTT. V is TRBV5-4 and J is TRBJ1-6; unclear D gene. The V end lost 4 bases, the J end lost 13 bases, and 15 bases lay between the germline ends. Germline lookup yields CDR1 SGHNT and CDR2 YYREEE (reference sequence). This CDR3 spans 13 amino acids. The whole variable domain, filled in from reference TRBV5-4 and TRBJ1-6, reads ETGVTQSPTHLIKTRGQQVTLRCSSQSGHNTVSWYQQALGQGPQFIFQYYREEENGRGNFPPRFSGLQFPNYSSELNVNALELDDSALYLCASSGPGRFPLHFGNGTRLTVT.

V is TRBV15 and J is TRBJ2-3; D ambiguous. This CDR3 has 15 amino acids. Germline loops: CDR1 LNHNV, CDR2 YYDKDF (reference sequence). V shed 1 base and J shed 1 base, with 9 bases lying between them. CDR3 in amino acids: CATSRAYSGTDTQYF. The CDR3 DNA sequence: TGTGCCACCAGCAGAGCGTACAGCGGCACAGATACGCAGTATTTT. The full variable domain, its missing parts supplied by reference TRBV15 and TRBJ2-3, is DAMVIQNPRYQVTQFGKPVTLSCSQTLNHNVMYWYQQKSSQAPKLLFHYYDKDFNNEADTPDNFQSRRPNTSFCFLDIRSPGLGDTAMYLCATSRAYSGTDTQYFGPGTRLTVL.

This CDR3 is CASSYSPTAGSYEQYF. CDR3 bases: TGTGCCAGCAGTTACTCACCTACGGCAGGCTCCTACGAGCAGTACTTC. The chain couples TRBV6-5 to TRBJ2-7; D not certain. Trimming removed 0 bases from V and 0 bases from J, with 12 bases in between. From germline, CDR1 is MNHEY and CDR2 SVGAGI. The CDR3 covers 16 residues.

The J gene is TRBJ2-1, the V gene TRBV2; weak D call: TRBD1 (5 bases). CDR3 length equals 17 residues. V was pared by 4 bases and J by 3 bases, with 19 bases between. Germline loops: CDR1 SNHLY, CDR2 FYNNEI. In DNA, the CDR3 is TGTGCCAGCAGTGCCCCCCCCGACAGAACAATCTACAATGAGCAGTTCTTC. It is translated as CASSAPPDRTIYNEQFF.

The chain has TRBV28 and TRBJ1-5, with 11 bases lining up with TRBD1. The V and J ends lost 6 bases and 7 bases, in that order; junction bases with no gene match: 5. Germline CDR1 is MDHEN and CDR2 is SYDVKM. This CDR3 has 14 amino acids. DNA for the CDR3: TGTGCCAGCAGGGGGGGACAGGGGGGACAGCCCCAGCATTTT. The encoded protein is CASRGGQGGQPQHF.

J is TRBJ2-7 and V is TRBV10-1; tentatively, D is TRBD1 or TRBD2 (5 bases each). The CDR3 is made up of 16 amino acids. Trimming shortened V by 2 bases and J by 3 bases, and 17 bases separated the two germline ends. Germline V lookup: CDR1 WNHNN, CDR2 SYGVQD (reference sequence). The CDR3: CASSETGGRDGYEQYF. CDR3 sequence (DNA): TGCGCCAGCAGTGAGACAGGTGGCAGGGACGGCTACGAGCAGTACTTC.

This clone was seen just once. The chain recombines TRBV4-3 with TRBJ1-2; perhaps TRBD1 as D (5 bases). Trimming stripped 6 bases from V and 4 bases from J, with 18 bases between. There are 15 residues in the CDR3. In germline, CDR1 is LGHNA, CDR2 YSLEER. The CDR3 reads CASSPRIGAGYGYTF. CDR3 nucleotide sequence: TGCGCCAGCAGTCCAAGAATTGGGGCGGGCTATGGCTACACCTTC.

The chain joins TRBV4-1 to TRBJ1-2, with TRBD1 as a possible D gene (6 bases). CDR3 length: 17 residues. The V end lost 0 bases, the J end lost 8 bases, and 22 bases lay between the germline ends. CDR1 is MGHRA and CDR2 is YSYEKL in the germline V gene. CDR3 nucleotide sequence: TGCGCCAGCAGCCAAGATGGGGGCTATGTGGTGACGGACGGCTACACCTTC. Protein sequence: CASSQDGGYVVTDGYTF.

The chain couples TRBV9 to TRBJ2-5; no clear D gene. CDR1 is SGDLS and CDR2 is YYNGEE in the germline V gene. The CDR3 loop spans 17 amino acids. With 0 bases removed from V and 1 base from J, the gap between germline ends came to 16 bases. CDR3 nucleotide sequence: TGTGCCAGCAGCGTAGGTATAGGCCAACGGGTCCAAGAGACCCAGTACTTC. This gives the protein CASSVGIGQRVQETQYF.

The V call is TRBV15, the J call TRBJ2-7; the D is unclear. The CDR3 consists of 9 residues. V was clipped by 11 bases and J by 7 bases, with 9 bases between them. The germline CDR1 and CDR2 sequences are LNHNV and YYDKDF (reference sequence). In DNA, the CDR3 is TGTGCCCCTGCCCGGGAGCAGTACTTC. Translated: CAPAREQYF. Full variable domain (rest looked up from reference TRBV15 and TRBJ2-7): DAMVIQNPRYQVTQFGKPVTLSCSQTLNHNVMYWYQQKSSQAPKLLFHYYDKDFNNEADTPDNFQSRRPNTSFCFLDIRSPGLGDTAMYLCAPAREQYFGPGTRLTVT.

This chain connects TRBV7-8 to TRBJ2-7, with D perhaps assigned TRBD1 or TRBD2 (6 bases each). The CDR3 covers 17 residues. CDR1 is SGHVS, CDR2 FQNEAQ, per germline. The V gene lost 3 bases and the J gene lost 6 bases, with 24 bases spanning the gap. DNA for the CDR3: TGTGCCAGCAGCTTGAGGGGGAGCGACCGGGACTGGGCCGAGCAGTACTTC. The encoded protein is CASSLRGSDRDWAEQYF.

This rearrangement joins TRBV19 to TRBJ1-2; weak D call: TRBD1 (5 bases). Trimming stripped 6 bases from V and 4 bases from J, with 12 bases between. CDR3 length: 13 amino acids. In germline, CDR1 is LNHDA, CDR2 SQIVND (reference sequence). CDR3 sequence (DNA): TGTGCCAGTAGACCCGACAGAGTCTATGGCTACACCTTC. Its translation is CASRPDRVYGYTF.

The V and J genes are TRBV9 and TRBJ2-1, with D hard to call. CDR1 SGDLS and CDR2 YYNGEE come from the germline V gene. CDR3 length: 13 residues. Between the trimmed V and J ends, which lost 4 bases and 7 bases, there was a span of 12 bases. The CDR3 reads CASSPNDVNEQFF. In DNA, the CDR3 is TGTGCCAGCAGCCCCAATGACGTGAATGAGCAGTTCTTC.

The chain combines TRBV4-3 with TRBJ2-5; 9 bases map to TRBD2. The CDR3 runs 14 residues. Trimming removed 3 bases from V and 4 bases from J; junction bases left unmatched: 3. Germline values: CDR1 LGHNA, CDR2 YSLEER. CDR3 coding DNA: TGCGCCAGCAGCCATGGAGCGGGGGGAGAGACCCAGTACTTC. It codes for CASSHGAGGETQYF.

The rearrangement links TRBV24-1 to TRBJ2-5; D not certain. The V end was cut by 2 bases, the J end by 0 bases, with 12 bases between. The V gene's germline CDR1 is KGHDR and CDR2 SFDVKD. CDR3 size: 16 residues. The chain's CDR3 is CATSDSRRTYQETQYF. The CDR3 DNA follows: TGTGCCACCAGTGATTCTAGACGGACGTACCAAGAGACCCAGTACTTC.

This chain joins TRBV12-5 and TRBJ2-1, with TRBD1 as a possible D gene (6 bases). Germline assignment: CDR1 LGHNT and CDR2 FRNRAP. Trimming took 5 bases from V and 0 from J, leaving 14 bases between them. This CDR3 has 16 residues. The CDR3, as DNA: TGTGCTAGTGGTCTCAGGTTAGGGGGCTCCTACAATGAGCAGTTCTTC. Translation gives CASGLRLGGSYNEQFF.